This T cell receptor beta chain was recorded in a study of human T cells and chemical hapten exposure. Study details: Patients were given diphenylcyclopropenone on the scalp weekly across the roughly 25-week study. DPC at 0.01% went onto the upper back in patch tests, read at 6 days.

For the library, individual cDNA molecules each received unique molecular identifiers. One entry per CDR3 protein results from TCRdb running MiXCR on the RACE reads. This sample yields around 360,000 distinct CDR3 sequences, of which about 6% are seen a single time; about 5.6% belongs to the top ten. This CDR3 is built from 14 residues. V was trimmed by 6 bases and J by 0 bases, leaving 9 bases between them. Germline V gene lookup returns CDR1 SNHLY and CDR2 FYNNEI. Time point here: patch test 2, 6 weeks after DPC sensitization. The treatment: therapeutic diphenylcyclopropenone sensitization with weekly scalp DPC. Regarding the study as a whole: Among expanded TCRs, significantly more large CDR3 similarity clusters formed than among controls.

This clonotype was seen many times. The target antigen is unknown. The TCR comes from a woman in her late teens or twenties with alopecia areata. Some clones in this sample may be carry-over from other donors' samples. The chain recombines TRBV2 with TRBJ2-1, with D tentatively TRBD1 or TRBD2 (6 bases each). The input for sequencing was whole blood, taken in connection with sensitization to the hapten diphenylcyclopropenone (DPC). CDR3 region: CASRGGGSYNEQFF. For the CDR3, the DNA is TGTGCCAGCAGAGGAGGGGGCTCCTACAATGAGCAGTTCTTC.